A single sample is the source of the 13 T cell receptor beta chains below, sequenced in a study of T cell responses to AZD1222 COVID-19 vaccine. Sequenced by immunoSEQ multiplex PCR; TCRdb stores in-frame clones only, minus some. The data contain about 150,000 clones, about 87% of them seen just once; the ten biggest clones take up about 8.9%. The starting material was peripheral blood, obtained 28 days after the second AZD1222 dose. These receptors were collected from an adult who received the AZD1222 COVID-19 vaccine.

The rearrangement joins TRBV3-1 (or the pseudogene TRBV3-2) to TRBJ2-5; weak D call: TRBD1 (6 bases). Germline V gene data show CDR1 as LGHDT and CDR2 as YNNKEL (reference sequence). V was pared by 1 base and J by 3 bases, with 9 bases between. The CDR3 is 14 amino acids. CDR3 nucleotide sequence: TGTGCCAGCAGCCAAGGTTACAGGGAAGAGACCCAGTACTTC. This codes for CASSQGYREETQYF.

The chain uses TRBV2 and TRBJ2-7; 8 bases map to TRBD1. CDR1 SNHLY and CDR2 FYNNEI come from the germline V gene. The ends lost 5 bases at V and 4 bases at J; junction bases unmatched: 4. CDR3 length: 13 residues. The CDR3 sequence: CASSWTGRYEQYF. The CDR3 DNA is TGTGCCAGCAGTTGGACAGGGAGGTACGAGCAGTACTTC.

J is TRBJ2-7 and V is TRBV6-5, with D possibly being TRBD2 (6 bases). CDR1 and CDR2 (germline): MNHEY, SVGAGI. With 8 bases removed from V and 4 bases from J, the gap between germline ends came to 15 bases. The CDR3 length is 13 residues. This chain's CDR3 is CASPRDSGYEQYF. The CDR3 DNA is TGTGCCAGCCCCCGGGATAGCGGATACGAGCAGTACTTC.

V is TRBV7-6 and J is TRBJ2-1; 8 bases line up with TRBD2. The V gene's germline CDR1 is SGHVS and CDR2 FNYEAQ. V dropped 0 bases and J dropped 1; count of bases not matched to a gene: 2. The CDR3 is 16 residues long. As DNA, the CDR3 is TGTGCCAGCAGCTTAGCACCGGGGGGGTCCTACAATGAGCAGTTCTTC. Translated, it gives CASSLAPGGSYNEQFF. Full variable domain (outside the CDR3, taken from reference TRBV7-6 and TRBJ2-1): GAGVSQSPRYKVTKRGQDVALRCDPISGHVSLYWYRQALGQGPEFLTYFNYEAQQDKSGLPNDRFSAERPEGSISTLTIQRTEQRDSAMYRCASSLAPGGSYNEQFFGPGTRLTVL.

The chain couples TRBV6-5 to TRBJ2-7, with 8 bases lining up with TRBD1. The germline V gene has CDR1 MNHEY and CDR2 SVGAGI. This CDR3 spans 13 amino acids. Germline trimming cut 6 bases from V and 3 bases from J; bases unmatched to any gene: 4. The CDR3 DNA reads as TGTGCCAGCAGCCACAGGGGGAGCTACGAGCAGTACTTC. It codes for CASSHRGSYEQYF.

This clone appeared a few times. The chain employs TRBV4-1 and TRBJ2-2, with D perhaps matching TRBD2 (5 bases). Trimming pared 4 bases from V and 7 bases from J, leaving 13 bases between. This CDR3 is built from 14 residues. Germline CDR1 MGHRA, CDR2 YSYEKL. Here the CDR3 reads CASSRSLLVGELFF. The CDR3 nucleotides read TGCGCCAGCAGCCGTTCATTACTAGTCGGGGAGCTGTTTTTT.

The V gene is TRBV21-1, the J gene TRBJ1-1; the table gives TRBD1 as D, unverified against the DNA. TRBV21-1 is labeled a pseudogene. CDR3 length: 16 residues. The CDR3 loop is CASSKERGPGNTEAFF. DNA of the CDR3: TGTGCCAGCAGCAAAGAGAGGGGGCCCGGGAACACTGAAGCTTTCTTT.

This sequence joins TRBV5-4 and TRBJ2-1; TRBD2 matches 9 bases. Looked up from germline, CDR1 is SGHNT and CDR2 is YYREEE (reference sequence). This CDR3 spans 16 amino acids. V was pared by 0 bases and J by 7 bases, with 8 bases of the junction left unmatched. The CDR3: CASSLDFSGSNNEQFF. CDR3 DNA: TGTGCCAGCAGCTTGGATTTTAGCGGGAGTAATAATGAGCAGTTCTTC.

This chain joins TRBV7-2 and TRBJ1-4; D unclear. The V gene lost 1 base and the J gene lost 0 bases, with 12 bases spanning the gap. The CDR3 consists of 17 residues. Germline V gene sequence: CDR1 SGHTA, CDR2 FQGNSA. CDR3 residues: CASSLGGGATTNEKLFF. The CDR3 DNA sequence: TGTGCCAGCAGCTTAGGGGGAGGAGCAACAACTAATGAAAAACTGTTTTTT.

V is TRBV18 and J is TRBJ1-3, with D tentatively TRBD1 (5 bases). This CDR3 region has 18 residues. Germline V gene data show CDR1 as KGHSH and CDR2 as LQKENI. Trimming took off 0 bases at V and 0 bases at J, with 15 bases between the two ends. The DNA for the CDR3 is TGTGCCAGCTCACCACCGACACCTTCGGGGGGCTCTGGAAACACCATATATTTT. Translation gives CASSPPTPSGGSGNTIYF. The full variable domain, completed using reference TRBV18 and TRBJ1-3, is NAGVMQNPRHLVRRRGQEARLRCSPMKGHSHVYWYRQLPEEGLKFMVYLQKENIIDESGMPKERFSAEFPKEGPSILRIQQVVRGDSAAYFCASSPPTPSGGSGNTIYFGEGSWLTVV.

The V call is TRBV10-3, the J call TRBJ2-1; D remains unclear. Per the germline V gene, CDR1 is ENHRY and CDR2 is SYGVKD. The V end lost 5 bases, the J end lost 0 bases, and 11 bases lay between the germline ends. CDR3 length: 15 residues. CDR3 DNA sequence: TGTGCCATCAGTCTTGACATCTTCTCCTACAATGAGCAGTTCTTC. It specifies CAISLDIFSYNEQFF.

V usage is TRBV9 and J usage is TRBJ2-2; D remains ambiguous. The CDR3 has 15 residues. V lost 1 base to trimming and J lost 1 base, with 8 bases between them. The V gene's germline CDR1 is SGDLS and CDR2 YYNGEE. CDR3 DNA: TGTGCCAGCAGCGTACGGCCCTTGAACACCGGGGAGCTGTTTTTT. Translating it yields CASSVRPLNTGELFF.

The J gene is TRBJ2-1, the V gene TRBV3-1 (or the pseudogene TRBV3-2); TRBD2 matches at 7 bases. The V gene end was trimmed by 0 bases and the J gene end by 7 bases; junction bases not matched to a gene: 3. Per germline, CDR1 LGHDT and CDR2 YNNKEL (reference sequence). CDR3 length: 14 amino acids. The DNA of the CDR3 is TGTGCCAGCAGCCAAGAGACGGGGGGTAATGAGCAGTTCTTC. Protein sequence: CASSQETGGNEQFF.